This T cell receptor beta chain was captured in a study of shared clonotypes between healthy human individuals (dated by TCRdb to 2018 to 2021). Regarding the study in general: The cohort comprised two women and a few men aged 18 to 49 years. Between about 0.9 and 10 billion PBMCs per donor were obtained by leukapheresis. For each donor, CD4 naive and CD4 memory were each run on three plates, CD8 naive on two plates, and CD8 memory on one plate. Different laboratories and diverse techniques were used to prepare libraries and sequence TCR repertoires, to increase sequencing depth and limit assay-specific biases. The study deeply sequenced blood TCR repertoires of about 5 healthy adults to estimate repertoire size and the extent of clonotype sharing between individuals. What the study reported, not specific to this receptor: Sampling was restricted to blood, and TCR repertoires in tissue are likely to differ from TCR repertoires in blood. Compared with non-shared clonotypes, the clonotypes found in all four sorted-subset donors had higher generation probabilities. Because the study included only a small number of donors, the genetic and exposure-history diversity represented was limited. Naive subsets generally had larger estimated clonotype richness than memory subsets did. Across a few donors, around 5.4% of naive CD4, approximately 3.6% of naive CD8, about 2.3% of memory CD4, and 0.4% to 0.45% of memory CD8 clonotypes were shared. Incomplete sequencing was indicated by rarefaction of sorted-subset datasets, despite the large sequencing depth. Pairwise subsampling indicated that sequencing depth was expected to affect the degree of clonotype sharing among donors.

Donors were healthy HIV-negative adults with no recently reported acute infections or vaccinations. Only Caucasian adults living in Nashville, Tennessee, USA were represented among the donors. CD4+ T cells were enriched through magnetic negative selection, after which naive cells were positively selected on CD45RA and the remaining negative fraction served as the memory subset. Blood was collected by leukapheresis, and PBMCs were isolated by Ficoll-Histopaque density gradient centrifugation and then cryopreserved in liquid nitrogen vapor phase. Purity and quantity of every magnetically sorted T cell population were checked by analytical flow cytometry. From each sorted fraction, genomic DNA was isolated and quantified by UV absorbance on a Nanodrop 2000c. Using the deep immunoSEQ assay, TCR CDR3 regions were amplified from genomic DNA by multiplex PCR. Extracted genomic DNA from each cell subset was distributed evenly across all wells of several immunoSEQ 96-well plates, and each plate was treated as a replicate. Each replicate PCR for sorted subsets received approximately 200 ng genomic DNA, equal to tens of thousands of T cell genomes. The purified libraries were quantified using a Qubit 3.0 fluorometer, sized with a Bioanalyzer 2100, and then quantified again using the KAPA Library Quantification kit. Every immunoSEQ 96-well plate was sequenced on a separate single-read 150-cycle Illumina NextSeq 550 flow cell. Per the original workflow: Because the immunoSEQ output included only junctional sequences and no quality scores, the filtering could not be the same as the filtering used for full-length reads. To assign V/J genes and CDR3, sequences were annotated using PyIR, a Python wrapper for IgBLAST v1.9, with IMGT germline references. Reads with weak V/J assignments (E-value above 1e-6), missing CDR3, stop codons, out-of-frame junctions, or ambiguous translated residues were removed. V3J clonotypes were defined as sequences sharing the same inferred V gene, J gene, and CDR3 amino acid sequence. Percentage overlap between repertoires was computed as shared unique clonotypes divided by the size of the smaller repertoire. Three approaches were used to assess repertoire richness: RTK rarefaction, the Chao1 estimator, and Recon v2.1 estimates of unobserved clonotypes. OLGA was used to compute generation probabilities for all TCRbeta clonotypes that the gDNA method yielded from a few donors. In TCRdb, the immuneACCESS table is reduced to in-frame sequences with V and J assigned. These tables do not hold every clone; where another copy was compared, an unresolved V gene accounts for under half, and the others remain unexplained. V and J calls and clone size are those listed in that table; D and trimming were worked out from the DNA. The sample contains millions of clones, roughly 95% of them found a single time. The top ten clonotypes cover roughly 0.13% of the sample.

CDR1 and CDR2 are read off the germline V gene as MNHEY and SVGAGI. CDR3 length: 15 amino acids, cysteine to phenylalanine. The sequence is cut down to CDR3 DNA, 45 bases in frame from base 1. The junction shows trimming of 0 bases on V and 6 bases on J, and the gene matches do not reach 4 bases of it. Comment on this clone: What this receptor recognizes is not known. No base-level quality is on record; no much larger clone is a single base apart.

The origin of this receptor is a man in his late teens or twenties in good health. What was sequenced was naive CD4+ T cells sorted from blood. The sample's cell subset or site label, in plain terms: CD45RA+ positively selected. The chain is assembled from TRBV6-5 and TRBJ1-3, and 8 junctional nucleotides match TRBD1. The CDR3 reads CASSYSWQGANTIYF. The nucleotides read TGTGCCAGCAGTTACTCTTGGCAGGGGGCAAACACCATATATTTT.